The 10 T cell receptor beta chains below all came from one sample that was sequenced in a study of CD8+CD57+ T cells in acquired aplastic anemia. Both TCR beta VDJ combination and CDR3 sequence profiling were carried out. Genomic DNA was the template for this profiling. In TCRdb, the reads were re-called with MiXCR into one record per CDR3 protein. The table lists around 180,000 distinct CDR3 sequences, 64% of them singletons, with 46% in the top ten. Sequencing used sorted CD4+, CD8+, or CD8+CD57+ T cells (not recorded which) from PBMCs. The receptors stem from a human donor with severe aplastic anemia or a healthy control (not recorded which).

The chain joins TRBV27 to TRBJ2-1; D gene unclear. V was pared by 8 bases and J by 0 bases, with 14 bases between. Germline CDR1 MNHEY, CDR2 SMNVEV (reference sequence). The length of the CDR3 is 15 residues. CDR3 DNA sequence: TGTGCCAGCGGGCCTGGATCCAGCTCCTACAATGAGCAGTTCTTC. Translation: CASGPGSSSYNEQFF.

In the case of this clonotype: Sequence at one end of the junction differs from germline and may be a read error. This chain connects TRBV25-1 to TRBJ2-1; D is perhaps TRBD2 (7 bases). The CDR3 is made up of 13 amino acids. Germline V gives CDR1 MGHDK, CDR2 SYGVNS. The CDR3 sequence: CASIELRGGEQFF. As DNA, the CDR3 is TGTGCCAGCATTGAACTGAGGGGGGGGGAGCAGTTCTTC.

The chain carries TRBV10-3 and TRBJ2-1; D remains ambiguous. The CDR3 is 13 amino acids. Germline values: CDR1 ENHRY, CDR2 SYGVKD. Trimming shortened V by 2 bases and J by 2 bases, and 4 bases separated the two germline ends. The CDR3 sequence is CAISELTYNEQFF. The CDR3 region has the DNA TGTGCCATCAGTGAGCTTACCTACAATGAGCAGTTCTTC.

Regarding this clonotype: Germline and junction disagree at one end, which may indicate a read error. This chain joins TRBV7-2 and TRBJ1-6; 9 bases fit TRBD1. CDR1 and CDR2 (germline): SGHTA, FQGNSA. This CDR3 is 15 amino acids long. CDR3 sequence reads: CAISQDRGLESPLHF. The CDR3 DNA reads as TGTGCCATCAGCCAAGACAGGGGGTTAGAATCACCCCTCCACTTT.

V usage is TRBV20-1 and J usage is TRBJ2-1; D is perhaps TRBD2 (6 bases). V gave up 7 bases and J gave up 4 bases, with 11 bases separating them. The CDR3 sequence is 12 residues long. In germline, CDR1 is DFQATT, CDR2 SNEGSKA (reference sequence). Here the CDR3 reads CSGLDLYNEQFF. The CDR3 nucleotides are TGCAGTGGACTAGATCTTTACAATGAGCAGTTCTTC.

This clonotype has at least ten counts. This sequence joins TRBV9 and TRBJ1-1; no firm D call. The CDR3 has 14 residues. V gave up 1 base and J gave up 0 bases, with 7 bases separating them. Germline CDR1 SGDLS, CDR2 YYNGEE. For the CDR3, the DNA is TGTGCCAGCAGCGTATACCCCATGAACACTGAAGCTTTCTTT. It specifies CASSVYPMNTEAFF.

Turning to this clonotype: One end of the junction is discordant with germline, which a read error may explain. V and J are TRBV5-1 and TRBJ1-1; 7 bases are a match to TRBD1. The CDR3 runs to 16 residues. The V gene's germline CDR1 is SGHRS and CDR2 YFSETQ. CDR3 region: CACSLQGGASNTEAFF. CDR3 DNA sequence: TGCGCCTGCAGCTTACAAGGGGGCGCGTCGAACACTGAAGCTTTCTTT. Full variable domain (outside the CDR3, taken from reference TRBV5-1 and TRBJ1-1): KAGVTQTPRYLIKTRGQQVTLSCSPISGHRSVSWYQQTPGQGLQFLFEYFSETQRNKGNFPGRFSGRQFSNSRSEMNVSTLELGDSALYLCACSLQGGASNTEAFFGQGTRLTVV.

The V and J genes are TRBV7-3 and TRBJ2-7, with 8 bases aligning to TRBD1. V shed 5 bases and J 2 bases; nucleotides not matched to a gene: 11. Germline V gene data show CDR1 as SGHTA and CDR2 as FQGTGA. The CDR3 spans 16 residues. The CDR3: CASSPTMGQDAYEQYF. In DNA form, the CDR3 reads TGTGCCAGCAGCCCTACCATGGGACAGGATGCCTACGAGCAGTACTTC.

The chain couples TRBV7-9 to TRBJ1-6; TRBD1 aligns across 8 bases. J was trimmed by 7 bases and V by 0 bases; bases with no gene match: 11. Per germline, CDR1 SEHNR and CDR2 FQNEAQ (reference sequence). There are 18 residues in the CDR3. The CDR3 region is CASSLALQGAPGNSPLHF. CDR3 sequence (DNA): TGTGCCAGCAGCTTAGCGCTTCAGGGGGCGCCTGGGAATTCACCCCTCCACTTT.

For the CDR3, the DNA is TGTGCCAGCAGTCACGACCGGGATTGGGCCTACGAGCAGTACTTC. Amino acid sequence: CASSHDRDWAYEQYF. The V call is TRBV7-9, the J call TRBJ2-7, with D perhaps TRBD2 (5 bases). Germline-derived CDR1 and CDR2 are SEHNR and FQNEAQ (reference sequence). This CDR3 is built from 15 residues. Trimming took off 6 bases at V and 2 bases at J, with 17 bases between the two ends.